This T cell receptor beta chain was recovered during a study of regulatory T cells in long-lasting Graves disease. Building the TCR beta libraries relied on iRepertoire HTBI primers, and CDR3 regions underwent Arm-PCR. TCRdb redid the calling of the multiplex PCR reads with MiXCR, one entry per CDR3 protein. This repertoire shows about 350,000 distinct CDR3 sequences, 16% found once; its top ten account for 30%. This clonotype was detected many times. V shed 5 bases and J 2 bases; nucleotides not matched to a gene: 11. Germline V gene sequence: CDR1 SGHVS, CDR2 FQNEAQ. This CDR3 region has 17 residues. This sample's time point: newly diagnosed GD, antithyroid drugs for less than 3 months. PBMC-derived RNA was used for the TCR library. These sequences were also reported in another study, on T cells in Graves' hyperthyroidism and ophthalmopathy.

The source of this sequence is a man between 35 and 55 years old with Graves disease. The sample was peripheral blood mononuclear cells (PBMCs), taken at new diagnosis, from a patient treated with antithyroid drugs. V is TRBV7-8 and J is TRBJ2-1, with TRBD1 identical over 8 bases. CDR3 coding DNA: TGTGCCAGCAGCCCGAGACTACGGGACAGGACCTACAATGAGCAGTTCTTC. Residues: CASSPRLRDRTYNEQFF.